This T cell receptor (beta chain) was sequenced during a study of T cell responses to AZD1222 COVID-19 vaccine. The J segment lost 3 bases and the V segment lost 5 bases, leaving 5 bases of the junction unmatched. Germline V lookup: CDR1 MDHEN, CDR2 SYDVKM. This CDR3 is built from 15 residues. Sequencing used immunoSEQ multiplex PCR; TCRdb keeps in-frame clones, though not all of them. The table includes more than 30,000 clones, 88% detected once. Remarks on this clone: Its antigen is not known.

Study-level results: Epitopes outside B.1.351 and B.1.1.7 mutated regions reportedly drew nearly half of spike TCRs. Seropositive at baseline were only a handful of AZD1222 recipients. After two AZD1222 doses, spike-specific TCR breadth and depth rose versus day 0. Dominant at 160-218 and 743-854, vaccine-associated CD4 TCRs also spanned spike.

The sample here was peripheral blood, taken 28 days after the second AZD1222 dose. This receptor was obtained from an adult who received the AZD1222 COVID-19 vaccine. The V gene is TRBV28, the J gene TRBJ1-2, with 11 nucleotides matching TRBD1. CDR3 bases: TGTGCCAGCAGTGGACAGGGGGCCTCTTACTATGGCTACACCTTC. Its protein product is CASSGQGASYYGYTF.